Below are 23 T cell receptor beta chains sequenced from a single sample in a study of blood T cell repertoires in COVID-19. The protocol was immunoSEQ multiplex PCR, while the TCRdb copy is restricted to in-frame clones and leaves out a portion. This sample has 25,000 to 35,000 clones; more than 70% occur once, and the top ten carry approximately 7%. Source material: peripheral blood. The receptors derive from a human donor in a cohort sampled during active COVID-19.

This chain links TRBV5-4 with TRBJ2-1; D gene ambiguous. The ends were cut back, 3 bases at V and 11 bases at J, with 18 bases in the middle. Germline lookup yields CDR1 SGHNT and CDR2 YYREEE (reference sequence). The CDR3 is 14 residues long. The CDR3 region is CASSSEVASRQQFF. The CDR3, as DNA: TGTGCCAGCAGCTCCGAGGTAGCTTCGAGGCAGCAGTTCTTC.

The chain carries TRBV29-1 and TRBJ1-1, with 7 bases lining up with TRBD1. This CDR3 is built from 15 residues. The germline CDR1 and CDR2 sequences are SQVTM and ANQGSEA. Trimming at V came to 3 bases and at J to 3 bases, leaving 10 bases not matched to a gene. CDR3 region: CSVDREDRADTEAFF. The DNA for the CDR3 is TGCAGCGTTGATAGGGAAGACAGGGCCGACACTGAAGCTTTCTTT.

The chain combines TRBV25-1 with TRBJ2-3; 11 bases are a match to TRBD2. The CDR3 consists of 13 residues. J lost 4 bases, V lost 7 bases, and 1 base had no gene match. Germline lookup yields CDR1 MGHDK and CDR2 SYGVNS. The chain's CDR3 is CASISGGADTQYF. CDR3 DNA: TGTGCCAGCATTAGCGGGGGGGCAGATACGCAGTATTTT.

V usage is TRBV7-9 and J usage is TRBJ1-1; D gene ambiguous. The CDR3 consists of 11 residues. V dropped 6 bases and J dropped 2 bases, with 4 bases sitting between them. Germline loops: CDR1 SEHNR, CDR2 FQNEAQ (reference sequence). The CDR3 sequence: CASRTNTEAFF. The CDR3 DNA follows: TGTGCCAGCAGGACAAACACTGAAGCTTTCTTT.

In DNA form, the CDR3 reads TGTGCCAGCAGCCAACGGACAGGGGAGACCTACGAGCAGTACTTC. Translation gives CASSQRTGETYEQYF. This chain links TRBV4-2 with TRBJ2-7; TRBD1 agrees at 9 bases. The CDR3 spans 15 residues. The junction had 4 bases not matched to a gene; V was cut back by 2 bases and J by 2 bases. CDR1 LGHNA and CDR2 YNFKEQ come from the germline V gene.

This chain links TRBV6-2 or TRBV6-3 with TRBJ1-1; no clear D. V was trimmed by 2 bases and J by 0 bases, leaving 7 bases between them. Germline lookup yields CDR1 MNHEY and CDR2 SVGEGT. The CDR3 has 14 amino acids. The DNA for the CDR3 is TGTGCCAGCAGTTACGCTCGGTTGAACACTGAAGCTTTCTTT. As protein: CASSYARLNTEAFF.

The DNA of the CDR3 is TGTGCCAGCAGCCTTGACCCTACTAATTATCAGCCCCAGCATTTT. Translation gives CASSLDPTNYQPQHF. The chain is built from TRBV11-2 and TRBJ1-5; no reliable D call. CDR3 length equals 15 residues. The V end lost 5 bases, the J end lost 5 bases, and 16 bases lay between the germline ends. Germline V gene data show CDR1 as SGHAT and CDR2 as FQNNGV.

V usage is TRBV4-1 and J usage is TRBJ2-7, with a weak D call TRBD1 (6 bases). This CDR3 has 14 amino acids. V gave up 4 bases and J gave up 6 bases, with 16 bases separating them. Germline V gene sequence: CDR1 MGHRA, CDR2 YSYEKL. CDR3 DNA: TGCGCCAGCAGCCGTATTGGGGGCACGGGCGAGCAGTACTTC. Translating gives CASSRIGGTGEQYF.

The rearrangement links TRBV7-3 to TRBJ2-2; D possibly corresponds to TRBD2 (5 bases). Germline lookup yields CDR1 SGHTA and CDR2 FQGTGA. Trimming stripped 5 bases from V and 6 bases from J, with 19 bases between. This CDR3 spans 16 amino acids. CDR3 in DNA: TGTGCCAGCAGCCCTCAGGCGGGCGAGGCATCCGGGGAGCTGTTTTTT. This codes for CASSPQAGEASGELFF.

The chain links TRBV18 to TRBJ2-7; TRBD2 is a possible D gene (5 bases). The CDR3 is made up of 13 amino acids. Trimming pared 4 bases from V and 4 bases from J, leaving 11 bases between. CDR1 KGHSH and CDR2 LQKENI come from the germline V gene. CDR3 loop: CASSQGLNYEQYF. CDR3 DNA sequence: TGTGCCAGCTCACAAGGACTGAATTACGAGCAGTACTTC.

V usage is TRBV5-1 and J usage is TRBJ2-3, with TRBD1 matching over 9 bases. V lost 1 base to trimming and J lost 3 bases; unmatched junction nucleotides: 3. The CDR3 runs 15 residues. The germline CDR1 and CDR2 sequences are SGHRS and YFSETQ. CDR3 region: CASSLTGGETDTQYF. CDR3 nucleotide sequence: TGCGCCAGCAGCTTGACAGGGGGCGAGACAGATACGCAGTATTTT. Complete variable domain (other parts from reference TRBV5-1 and TRBJ2-3): KAGVTQTPRYLIKTRGQQVTLSCSPISGHRSVSWYQQTPGQGLQFLFEYFSETQRNKGNFPGRFSGRQFSNSRSEMNVSTLELGDSALYLCASSLTGGETDTQYFGPGTRLTVL.

The chain uses TRBV27 and TRBJ1-5; 10 positions agree with TRBD1. This CDR3 has 13 amino acids. J lost 6 bases, V lost 11 bases, and 7 bases had no gene match. Looked up from germline, CDR1 is MNHEY and CDR2 is SMNVEV (reference sequence). This CDR3 reads CASRGQGPQPQHF. The CDR3 DNA reads as TGTGCCTCCAGGGGACAGGGGCCTCAGCCCCAGCATTTT.

V and J are TRBV20-1 and TRBJ1-5; D is unclear. This CDR3 contains 14 residues. CDR1 and CDR2 (germline): DFQATT, SNEGSKA (reference sequence). V lost 3 bases to trimming and J lost 0 bases, with 9 bases between them. DNA of the CDR3: TGCAGTGCTAGTTTCCTCTATAGCAATCAGCCCCAGCATTTT. It is translated as CSASFLYSNQPQHF.

V usage is TRBV5-4 and J usage is TRBJ2-2; 9 bases are shared with TRBD2. The CDR3 has 16 amino acids. CDR1 is SGHNT, CDR2 YYREEE, per germline (reference sequence). J was trimmed by 3 bases and V by 2 bases; bases with no gene match: 5. CDR3 coding DNA: TGTGCCAGCAGCTTTGCTAGCGGGGCCTACACCGGGGAGCTGTTTTTT. Translation: CASSFASGAYTGELFF.

The V call is TRBV30, the J call TRBJ1-3; D is possibly TRBD1 (5 bases). V dropped 0 bases and J dropped 2 bases, with 11 bases sitting between them. The length of the CDR3 is 15 residues. Germline-derived CDR1 and CDR2 are GTSNPN and SVGIG (reference sequence). The CDR3 sequence: CAWSVGTSTGNTIYF. In DNA form, the CDR3 reads TGTGCCTGGAGTGTAGGGACTTCTACTGGAAACACCATATATTTT. Drawing the rest from reference TRBV30 and TRBJ1-3, the complete variable domain is SQTIHQWPATLVQPVGSPLSLECTVEGTSNPNLYWYRQAAGRGLQLLFYSVGIGQISSEVPQNLSASRPQDRQFILSSKKLLLSDSGFYLCAWSVGTSTGNTIYFGEGSWLTVV.

The chain couples TRBV19 to TRBJ1-4; 7 positions agree with TRBD1. The length of the CDR3 is 13 residues. Germline CDR1 and CDR2: LNHDA and SQIVND (reference sequence). The V segment lost 9 bases and the J segment 7 bases; nucleotides outside the gene matches: 8. CDR3: CASRQGMAEKLFF. The CDR3 bases are TGTGCCAGCAGACAGGGTATGGCTGAAAAACTGTTTTTT.

The rearrangement uses TRBV19 and TRBJ1-2; 11 bases align to TRBD1. The V segment lost 3 bases and the J segment 4 bases; nucleotides outside the gene matches: 4. The CDR3 covers 15 residues. Germline-derived CDR1 and CDR2 are LNHDA and SQIVND (reference sequence). The CDR3: CASSMDRGRPYGYTF. CDR3 in DNA: TGTGCCAGTAGTATGGACAGGGGGCGCCCCTATGGCTACACCTTC.

The chain uses TRBV6-2 or TRBV6-3 and TRBJ1-5, with a tentative D call TRBD1 (6 bases). Germline CDR1 MNHEY, CDR2 SVGEGT. Trimming took 4 bases from V and 7 from J, leaving 17 bases between them. The CDR3 has 15 residues. CDR3 DNA sequence: TGTGCCAGCAGTTTTTCACAGGGATATGGACAGCCCCAGCATTTT. Translated: CASSFSQGYGQPQHF.

This chain joins TRBV7-9 and TRBJ2-2; 11 bases align to TRBD2. The germline V gene encodes CDR1 SEHNR and CDR2 FQNEAQ (reference sequence). This CDR3 is 15 amino acids long. V lost 7 bases, J lost 6 bases, and 7 bases stayed unmatched. CDR3 amino acids: CASTSGGTNSGELFF. As DNA, the CDR3 is TGTGCCAGCACTAGCGGGGGGACTAATTCCGGGGAGCTGTTTTTT.

This clone was seen once. The V call is TRBV10-3, the J call TRBJ1-1; the match to TRBD1 covers 9 bases. The V and J ends lost 4 bases and 3 bases, in that order; junction bases with no gene match: 3. CDR1 is ENHRY and CDR2 is SYGVKD in the germline V gene. The CDR3 runs 14 residues. The CDR3 here is CAISARQGDTEAFF. CDR3 bases: TGTGCCATCAGTGCTAGACAGGGGGACACTGAAGCTTTCTTT.

This chain links TRBV19 with TRBJ2-5; D unresolved. Germline lookup yields CDR1 LNHDA and CDR2 SQIVND (reference sequence). Trimming removed 3 bases from V and 1 base from J, with 6 bases in between. This CDR3 contains 13 residues. This CDR3 reads CASSIPGQETQYF. In nucleotides, the CDR3 is TGTGCCAGTAGTATCCCCGGCCAAGAGACCCAGTACTTC.

This clone has only one observation. V is TRBV4-2 and J is TRBJ2-1; 9 nucleotides align to TRBD2. The germline V gene has CDR1 LGHNA and CDR2 YNFKEQ. Losses at the gene ends were 4 bases for V and 8 bases for J; bases not matched to a gene: 9. The CDR3 consists of 15 residues. This chain's CDR3 is CASSRAGTSIDEQFF. In DNA form, the CDR3 reads TGTGCCAGCAGCCGTGCCGGGACTAGCATCGATGAGCAGTTCTTC.

On this clone itself: The sample has other DNA sequences that encode this CDR3 too. The chain couples TRBV28 to TRBJ2-2, with D possibly being TRBD2 (6 bases). V was clipped by 10 bases and J by 3 bases, with 15 bases between them. CDR1 MDHEN and CDR2 SYDVKM come from the germline V gene. This CDR3 is built from 14 residues. The CDR3: CATRRTGDTGELFF. In DNA, the CDR3 is TGTGCCACCCGAAGGACGGGGGACACCGGGGAGCTGTTTTTT.